This T cell receptor (beta chain) came from a study of shared clonotypes between healthy human individuals. Across the whole study: The donor pool was made up of a couple of women and a few men aged 18 to 49.

For each subset, genomic DNA was distributed in equal portions over several immunoSEQ plates. The repertoire was sequenced with immunoSEQ multiplex PCR; TCRdb's copy has only in-frame clones and lacks some. This sample has about 2.3 million clones, with just under 95% found just once. V was shortened by 2 bases and J by 2 bases, with 8 bases between the two germline ends. The CDR3 loop spans 14 amino acids. Germline V gives CDR1 MNHEY, CDR2 SVGAGI. The chain has TRBV6-5 and TRBJ2-3, with D uncertain. Source material: naive CD4+ T cells from PBMCs. Subset here: CD45RA+ positively selected. The TCR originated in a man between 18 and 35 years old in good health. Some clones in this sample may be carry-over from other donors' samples. The CDR3 protein is CASSYPEPTDTQYF. The CDR3 DNA reads as TGTGCCAGCAGTTACCCCGAACCCACAGATACGCAGTATTTT.